Listed below are T cell receptor beta chains from one sample, sequenced in a study of CD8 T cells in ankylosing spondylitis. One entry per CDR3 protein results from TCRdb running MiXCR on the 5' RACE reads. Here the sample spans approximately 210,000 distinct CDR3 sequences, roughly 13% being singletons. Sequenced input: blood, either unsorted or a sorted T cell fraction (not recorded which). These receptors all come from a male donor with ankylosing spondylitis or in good health (not recorded which). CDR3s include the opening cysteine and the closing phenylalanine or tryptophan. D genes are given only for firm matches. Expanded clones are given a class, and other clones once, few, many or no size at all.

v_call	clone_size	j_call	d_call	cdr3_aa	cdr3_nt
TRBV30	many	TRBJ1-1	.	CAWSVSGDEAFF	TGTGCCTGGAGTGTTTCCGGAGATGAAGCTTTCTTT
TRBV6-1	.	TRBJ2-7	TRBD1	CASSEPTGHSYEQYF	TGTGCCAGCAGTGAACCGACAGGGCACTCCTACGAGCAGTACTTC
TRBV29-1	many	TRBJ1-1	TRBD1	CSVIGQEPMNTEAFF	TGCAGCGTCATTGGACAGGAGCCTATGAACACTGAAGCTTTCTTT
TRBV10-2	few	TRBJ2-7	.	CASSEGWDYEQYF	TGCGCCAGCAGTGAGGGCTGGGACTACGAGCAGTACTTC
TRBV20-1	.	TRBJ2-5	TRBD2	CSAREGGETQYF	TGCAGTGCTAGAGAGGGAGGGGAGACCCAGTACTTC
TRBV5-1	many	TRBJ1-1	.	CASSFGGEAFF	TGCGCCAGCAGCTTTGGGGGGGAAGCTTTCTTT
TRBV29-1	.	TRBJ2-1	.	CSVAVGQHYNEQFF	TGCAGCGTTGCCGTCGGGCAGCACTACAATGAGCAGTTCTTC
TRBV4-1	many	TRBJ1-1	.	CASSQGGGLNTEAFF	TGCGCCAGCAGCCAAGGTGGAGGGCTGAACACTGAAGCTTTCTTT
TRBV12-3/TRBV12-4	many	TRBJ1-1	.	CASSDGRQNTEAFF	TGTGCCAGCAGTGATGGACGGCAGAACACTGAAGCTTTCTTT
TRBV4-1	few	TRBJ2-5	.	CASSQEPGETQYF	TGCGCCAGCAGCCAAGAACCGGGAGAGACCCAGTACTTC
TRBV11-2	few	TRBJ1-5	.	CASSPTGSNQPQHF	TGTGCCAGCAGCCCTACAGGGAGCAATCAGCCCCAGCATTTT
TRBV7-9	few	TRBJ2-6	.	CASSLVGAGANVLTF	TGTGCCAGCAGCTTGGTGGGGGCTGGGGCCAACGTCCTGACTTTC
TRBV6-1	.	TRBJ2-7	TRBD2	CASSPSGGASYEQYF	TGTGCCAGCAGCCCTAGCGGGGGGGCCAGTTACGAGCAGTACTTC
TRBV11-2	.	TRBJ2-7	TRBD2	CASSSGSRSSYEQYF	TGTGCCAGCAGCAGCGGGAGCAGGAGCTCCTACGAGCAGTACTTC
TRBV2	.	TRBJ2-1	.	CASTDRGIGQFF	TGTGCCAGTACGGACAGAGGAATAGGGCAGTTCTTC
TRBV6-5	.	TRBJ2-7	.	CASSYSSGHYEQYF	TGTGCCAGCAGTTACTCTAGTGGGCATTACGAGCAGTACTTC
TRBV6-2/TRBV6-3	.	TRBJ2-7	.	CASSYSPEGWGLSYEQYF	TGTGCCAGCAGTTACAGTCCTGAGGGGTGGGGGCTTTCCTACGAGCAGTACTTC
TRBV6-4	few	TRBJ2-1	.	CASSDWIEPMCNEQFF	TGTGCCAGCAGTGACTGGATTGAACCGATGTGCAATGAGCAGTTCTTC
TRBV29-1	.	TRBJ2-2	.	CSVERVSNTGELFF	TGCAGCGTTGAGAGGGTGAGCAACACCGGGGAGCTGTTTTTT
TRBV29-1	few	TRBJ2-5	.	CSVVQGGETQYF	TGCAGCGTTGTCCAGGGTGGAGAGACCCAGTACTTC
TRBV9	many	TRBJ2-7	TRBD2	CASSASGDGWYEQYF	TGTGCCAGCAGCGCTAGCGGGGACGGATGGTACGAGCAGTACTTC
TRBV4-1	.	TRBJ2-1	TRBD2	CASSPLLDSGRPGGSYNEQFF	TGCGCCAGCAGCCCCCTTTTGGATAGCGGGAGGCCGGGAGGCTCCTACAATGAGCAGTTCTTC
TRBV29-1	few	TRBJ2-1	TRBD2	CSVRPGLHYNEQFF	TGCAGCGTTCGCCCGGGACTACATTACAATGAGCAGTTCTTC
TRBV19	.	TRBJ2-1	.	CATASATYNEQFF	TGTGCCACCGCTAGTGCCACTTACAATGAGCAGTTCTTC
TRBV9	.	TRBJ2-1	.	CASSVSNEQFF	TGTGCCAGCAGCGTGTCAAATGAGCAGTTCTTC
TRBV4-1	.	TRBJ2-7	TRBD2	CASSQDREGSYEQYF	TGCGCCAGCAGCCAAGATCGGGAGGGTTCCTACGAGCAGTACTTC
TRBV5-1	many	TRBJ2-3	TRBD1	CASMTGMGLDTQYF	TGCGCCAGCATGACAGGGATGGGATTGGATACGCAGTATTTT
TRBV14	few	TRBJ2-1	TRBD1	CASSRTGGSYNEQFF	TGTGCCAGCAGCCGGACAGGGGGCTCCTACAATGAGCAGTTCTTC
TRBV3-1	.	TRBJ2-1	.	CASSQALGSYNEQFF	TGTGCCAGCAGCCAAGCGCTAGGATCTTACAATGAGCAGTTCTTC
TRBV4-2	many	TRBJ2-5	.	CASSQEEGARETQYF	TGTGCCAGCAGCCAAGAGGAAGGGGCCAGAGAGACCCAGTACTTC
TRBV14	few	TRBJ2-5	TRBD2	CASSQVAGSLDQYF	TGTGCCAGCAGCCAAGTAGCGGGATCCCTGGACCAGTACTTC
TRBV29-1	.	TRBJ1-1	TRBD1	CSVEQGAVEAFF	TGCAGCGTTGAACAGGGGGCGGTTGAAGCTTTCTTT
TRBV7-9	many	TRBJ2-1	TRBD1	CASSGWDRGNRNEQFF	TGTGCCAGCAGCGGGTGGGACAGGGGGAACCGCAATGAGCAGTTCTTC
TRBV10-2	few	TRBJ2-3	.	CASSETLSTDTQYF	TGCGCCAGCAGTGAGACCCTATCCACAGATACGCAGTATTTT
TRBV7-7	many	TRBJ2-1	.	CASSRGHYNEQFF	TGTGCCAGCAGCCGAGGACACTACAATGAGCAGTTCTTC
TRBV24-1	.	TRBJ2-2	TRBD1	CATRQGNTGELFF	TGTGCCACAAGACAGGGGAACACCGGGGAGCTGTTTTTT
TRBV7-9	.	TRBJ2-1	TRBD2	CASSSPSGLAGGVFF	TGTGCCAGCAGCTCCCCCTCGGGACTAGCGGGGGGAGTGTTCTTC
TRBV7-6	few	TRBJ2-3	.	CASSPRMILSTDTQYF	TGTGCCAGCAGCCCTCGAATGATACTTAGCACAGATACGCAGTATTTT
TRBV6-1	few	TRBJ2-7	TRBD2	CASSEVGLAEQYF	TGTGCCAGCAGTGAAGTAGGACTAGCGGAGCAGTACTTC
TRBV5-1	.	TRBJ2-7	TRBD1	CASSTGTGPGEQYF	TGCGCCAGCAGCACCGGGACAGGGCCGGGGGAGCAGTACTTC
TRBV5-1	many	TRBJ2-1	.	CASSLGGLNEQFF	TGCGCCAGCAGCTTGGGTGGGCTCAATGAGCAGTTCTTC
TRBV4-2	few	TRBJ2-7	.	CASSQIRTEEAYEQYF	TGTGCCAGCAGCCAGATCAGGACAGAAGAGGCCTACGAGCAGTACTTC
TRBV4-1	many	TRBJ2-4	.	CASSQGTYKNIQYF	TGCGCCAGCAGCCAAGGGACCTACAAAAACATTCAGTACTTC
TRBV7-9	.	TRBJ1-2	.	CASSDGGANYGYTF	TGTGCCAGCAGCGACGGGGGCGCGAACTATGGCTACACCTTC
TRBV15	.	TRBJ2-5	.	CATNQGRRQETQYF	TGTGCCACCAACCAAGGACGGAGACAAGAGACCCAGTACTTC
TRBV5-1	few	TRBJ2-1	TRBD2	CASSFGTSGGASGNEQFF	TGCGCCAGCAGCTTTGGGACTAGCGGGGGGGCGTCGGGGAATGAGCAGTTCTTC
TRBV12-3/TRBV12-4	many	TRBJ2-7	.	CASSPGVHEQYF	TGTGCCAGCAGCCCTGGAGTCCACGAGCAGTACTTC
TRBV2	many	TRBJ2-7	.	CASSPDSFPYEQYF	TGTGCCAGCAGTCCCGACTCCTTTCCCTACGAGCAGTACTTC
TRBV4-1	.	TRBJ2-7	.	CASSQGEGGGYEQYF	TGCGCCAGCAGCCAAGGGGAGGGAGGGGGCTACGAGCAGTACTTC
TRBV4-1	many	TRBJ2-7	TRBD1	CASSQGTGHYEQYF	TGCGCCAGCAGCCAAGGGACAGGGCACTACGAGCAGTACTTC
TRBV5-1	few	TRBJ2-3	.	CASSPRDGSTDTQYF	TGCGCCAGCAGCCCCCGGGACGGAAGCACAGATACGCAGTATTTT
TRBV27	many	TRBJ1-2	TRBD1	CASSPGTGVFGGYTF	TGTGCCAGCAGTCCCGGGACAGGAGTTTTCGGAGGCTACACCTTC
TRBV27	.	TRBJ2-7	.	CASSSQGPLAYEQYF	TGTGCCAGCAGTTCCCAGGGGCCCCTAGCCTACGAGCAGTACTTC
TRBV30	.	TRBJ2-5	.	CAWSVGSGTQYF	TGTGCCTGGAGTGTAGGATCGGGGACCCAGTACTTC
TRBV12-3/TRBV12-4	.	TRBJ1-2	.	CASSRRAIYGYTF	TGTGCCAGCAGTCGACGGGCGATCTATGGCTACACCTTC
TRBV29-1	many	TRBJ2-7	.	CSVVKDNSYEQYF	TGCAGCGTTGTTAAGGACAACTCCTACGAGCAGTACTTC
TRBV6-5	.	TRBJ2-1	.	CASSYSTAGRGSEQFF	TGTGCCAGCAGTTACTCGACGGCAGGGAGAGGGAGTGAGCAGTTCTTC